The clone carrying this T cell receptor (beta chain) was seen at least ten times. TCRdb re-derived calls from the 5' RACE reads in MiXCR, one entry per CDR3 protein. Altogether under 35,000 distinct CDR3 sequences are present, 5% to 6.5% being singletons, with the ten largest covering 20% to 25%. The source of the sample is a study of spatial heterogeneity in lung cancer. The CDR3 length is 16 residues. The germline V gene has CDR1 SGHDN and CDR2 FVKESK. V dropped 0 bases and J dropped 0 bases, with 8 bases sitting between them. The time point is: blood at routine non-recurrence follow-up after resection.

The chain combines TRBV14 with TRBJ1-4; the D gene is possibly TRBD1 (5 bases). The sequencing here drew on PBMCs, taken at follow-up. This receptor was obtained from a female donor with early-stage non-small cell lung cancer. In DNA form, the CDR3 reads TGTGCCAGCAGCCAAGAGGGGGGGGCAACTAATGAAAAACTGTTTTTT. Translation: CASSQEGGATNEKLFF. Drawing the rest from reference TRBV14 and TRBJ1-4, the complete variable domain is EAGVTQFPSHSVIEKGQTVTLRCDPISGHDNLYWYRRVMGKEIKFLLHFVKESKQDESGMPNNRFLAERTGGTYSTLKVQPAELEDSGVYFCASSQEGGATNEKLFFGSGTQLSVL.